The source of this T cell receptor (beta chain) is a study of identifying expanded T cells in peripheral blood. Whole-study findings and limits: Across healthy donors, higher total template counts meant significantly greater approximately 2-week count variance. Over about two and four weeks, about 15 and 18 clones changed, versus approximately 1.1 between replicates.

Germline values: CDR1 MNHEY, CDR2 SVGAGI. The CDR3 contains 14 residues. V was pared by 6 bases and J by 6 bases, with 6 bases of the junction left unmatched. Healthy donors had no documented immune events, such as infections, while sampled. A remark on this clone: What it binds is not known.

Libraries were prepared by immunoSEQ multiplex PCR; TCRdb keeps only in-frame clonotypes and omits some of them. The data show about 100,000 clones, 75% to 90% seen once. Sequencing input: blood. This TCR came from a person between 18 and 75 years old in good health. V usage is TRBV6-5 and J usage is TRBJ1-5, with TRBD1 matching 9 bases. The CDR3 reads CASSPGQGGQPQHF. CDR3 nucleotide sequence: TGTGCCAGCAGCCCGGGACAGGGCGGTCAGCCCCAGCATTTT.